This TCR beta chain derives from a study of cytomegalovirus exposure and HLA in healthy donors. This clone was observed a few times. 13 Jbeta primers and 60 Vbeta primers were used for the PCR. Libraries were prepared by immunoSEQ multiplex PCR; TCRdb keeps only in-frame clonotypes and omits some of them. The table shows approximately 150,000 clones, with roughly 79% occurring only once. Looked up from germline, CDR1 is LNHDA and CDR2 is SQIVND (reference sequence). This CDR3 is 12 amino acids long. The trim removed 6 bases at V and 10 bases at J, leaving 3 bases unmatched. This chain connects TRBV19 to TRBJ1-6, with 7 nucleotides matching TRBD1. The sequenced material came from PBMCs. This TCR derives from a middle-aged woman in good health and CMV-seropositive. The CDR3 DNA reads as TGTGCCAGTAGCCACAGGGGCTCACCCCTCCACTTT. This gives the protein CASSHRGSPLHF. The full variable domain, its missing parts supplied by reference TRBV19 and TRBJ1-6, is DGGITQSPKYLFRKEGQNVTLSCEQNLNHDAMYWYRQDPGQGLRLIYYSQIVNDFQKGDIAEGYSVSREKKESFPLTVTSAQKNPTAFYLCASSHRGSPLHFGNGTRLTVT.